This is a list of T cell receptor beta chains from one sample in a study of blood T cell repertoires in COVID-19. Repertoires were generated with immunoSEQ multiplex PCR, while TCRdb's copy carries only in-frame clones and drops some. Of approximately 200,000 clones in the sample, about 90% were seen once. The material sequenced was PBMCs or T cells enriched from blood (not recorded which). All receptors derive from a man between 25 and 39 years old who had recovered from COVID-19. The CDR3 runs from the conserved cysteine through the conserved F or W. The order of the fields is D gene, V gene, clone size, J gene, CDR3 protein, CDR3 DNA. A D gene is named only where the DNA matches it firmly. Part of the rows lack a size; the others show once, few, many or a class for expanded clones.

TRBD1,TRBV28,NA,TRBJ1-5,CASSGQDSNQPQHF,TGTGCCAGCAGCGGACAGGATAGCAATCAGCCCCAGCATTTT
NA,TRBV13,NA,TRBJ2-1,CASSSYREHNEQFF,TGTGCCAGCAGCTCATACAGGGAGCACAATGAGCAGTTCTTC
TRBD1,TRBV10-1,NA,TRBJ2-3,CASTPGQGSTDTQYF,TGCGCCAGCACCCCGGGACAGGGTAGCACAGATACGCAGTATTTT
TRBD2,TRBV9,NA,TRBJ2-3,CASSARTSGGGTQYF,TGTGCCAGCAGCGCCAGGACTAGCGGGGGGGGTACGCAGTATTTT
TRBD1,TRBV5-5,NA,TRBJ1-5,CASSSGQGANQPQHF,TGTGCCAGCAGCTCGGGACAGGGGGCGAATCAGCCCCAGCATTTT
NA,TRBV7-2,NA,TRBJ2-7,CASSLSRGGFYEQYF,TGTGCCAGCAGCTTATCAAGGGGGGGGTTCTACGAGCAGTACTTC
NA,TRBV15,NA,TRBJ1-3,CATSAPYSSGNTIYF,TGTGCCACCAGCGCCCCCTATTCCTCTGGAAACACCATATATTTT
NA,TRBV14,NA,TRBJ1-1,CASSQTAGGTEAFF,TGTGCCAGCAGCCAGACTGCGGGTGGCACTGAAGCTTTCTTT
NA,TRBV21-1,NA,TRBJ1-1,CASSKETGGISAFF,TGTGCCAGCAGCAAAGAAACAGGGGGCATCTCGGCTTTCTTT
TRBD2,TRBV10-3,NA,TRBJ2-7,CAIRTSGSSYEQYF,TGTGCCATCAGGACTAGCGGGAGCTCCTACGAGCAGTACTTC
TRBD1,TRBV6-2/TRBV6-3,NA,TRBJ2-7,CASSRTGDEQYF,TGTGCCAGCAGTAGGACAGGGGACGAGCAGTACTTC
NA,TRBV2,once,TRBJ1-5,CASIPTAVDNGNQPQHF,TGTGCCAGTATACCAACAGCGGTGGATAATGGCAATCAGCCCCAGCATTTT
TRBD2,TRBV5-6,once,TRBJ2-1,CASSQTSGEQFF,TGTGCCAGCAGCCAGACTAGCGGTGAGCAGTTCTTC
TRBD1,TRBV27,NA,TRBJ2-2,CASSWGQTNTGELFF,TGTGCCAGCAGTTGGGGACAGACGAACACCGGGGAGCTGTTTTTT
TRBD1,TRBV7-2,NA,TRBJ2-1,CASSSPGQRPNEQFF,TGTGCCAGCAGCTCACCGGGACAGAGGCCCAATGAGCAGTTCTTC
NA,TRBV7-6,NA,TRBJ1-2,CASSLVPGFGNYGYTF,TGTGCCAGCAGCTTAGTCCCGGGGTTTGGTAACTATGGCTACACCTTC
NA,TRBV3-1/TRBV3-2,NA,TRBJ1-2,CASSLVSRGGNGYTF,TGTGCCAGCAGCCTCGTAAGCCGGGGAGGCAATGGCTACACCTTC
NA,TRBV6-5,NA,TRBJ2-1,CASRSAGTYNEQFF,TGTGCCAGCAGGTCCGCAGGGACCTACAATGAGCAGTTCTTC
TRBD1,TRBV27,NA,TRBJ2-7,CASSHRDRVPYEQYF,TGTGCCAGCAGTCACCGGGACAGGGTTCCCTACGAGCAGTACTTC
TRBD2,TRBV7-9,NA,TRBJ2-2,CASSSGGGSNTGELFF,TGTGCCAGCAGCTCAGGCGGGGGGTCGAACACCGGGGAGCTGTTTTTT
TRBD2,TRBV18,NA,TRBJ2-3,CASSPTPGLAADTQYF,TGTGCCAGCTCACCAACGCCGGGACTAGCGGCAGATACGCAGTATTTT
TRBD2,TRBV2,NA,TRBJ2-5,CASSVTSGGVGTQYF,TGTGCCAGCAGCGTCACTAGCGGGGGGGTTGGGACCCAGTACTTC
NA,TRBV5-1,NA,TRBJ2-2,CASSLWGGSSTGELFF,TGCGCCAGCAGCTTGTGGGGGGGCTCGAGCACCGGGGAGCTGTTTTTT
NA,TRBV25-1,NA,TRBJ2-7,CASSEIGDYEQYF,TGTGCCAGCAGTGAAATCGGGGACTACGAGCAGTACTTC
TRBD1,TRBV10-3,NA,TRBJ2-2,CAISETGVSLGGELFF,TGTGCCATCAGTGAGACAGGGGTCTCTTTGGGCGGGGAGCTGTTTTTT
TRBD2,TRBV5-1,NA,TRBJ2-7,CASRGLAGDEQYF,TGCGCCAGCAGGGGACTAGCGGGAGACGAGCAGTACTTC
TRBD2,TRBV7-9,NA,TRBJ2-7,CASSLAFASGSYEQYF,TGTGCCAGCAGCTTAGCGTTCGCTAGCGGGAGCTACGAGCAGTACTTC
TRBD1,TRBV5-6,NA,TRBJ1-6,CASSLKQGEKSPLHF,TGTGCCAGCAGCTTGAAGCAGGGGGAAAAATCACCCCTCCACTTT
TRBD1,TRBV4-3,NA,TRBJ1-5,CASSPRLDWTGGNQPQHF,TGCGCCAGCAGCCCCCGATTGGATTGGACAGGGGGCAATCAGCCCCAGCATTTT
TRBD2,TRBV4-3,NA,TRBJ2-2,CASSQRGGNTGELFF,TGCGCCAGCAGCCAACGGGGGGGGAACACCGGGGAGCTGTTTTTT
NA,TRBV7-8,NA,TRBJ2-5,CASSLRGWAETQYF,TGTGCCAGCAGCTTAAGGGGCTGGGCAGAGACCCAGTACTTC
TRBD2,TRBV7-9,NA,TRBJ2-3,CASSLVTSKTDTQYF,TGTGCCAGCAGCTTAGTGACTAGCAAGACAGATACGCAGTATTTT
NA,TRBV7-8,NA,TRBJ2-3,CASSRENIDTQYF,TGTGCCAGCAGCCGTGAAAACATCGATACGCAGTATTTT
NA,TRBV6-5,NA,TRBJ2-1,CASSYSPESSYNEQFF,TGTGCCAGCAGTTACTCGCCGGAGAGCTCCTACAATGAGCAGTTCTTC
NA,TRBV28,NA,TRBJ1-4,CASSLSGVEKLFF,TGTGCCAGCAGTTTGTCGGGGGTTGAAAAACTGTTTTTT